Listed below are T cell receptor beta chains from one sample, sequenced in a study of beta chain features in type 1 diabetes. Assay: immunoSEQ multiplex PCR; the TCRdb copy retains only in-frame clones and omits some. Of 900,000 or so clones in the sample, roughly 17% were seen once. The sequenced sample consisted of naive CD4+ T cells from blood. The receptors were gathered from a woman younger than 30 in good health. Both conserved end residues are part of each CDR3. D genes are given only for firm matches. Some rows mark clone size as missing; the rest say once, few, many or name a class of expanded clone.

J: TRBJ2-7
V: TRBV5-6
D: .
size: .
CDR3: CASSLFLLGRSYEQYF
DNA: TGTGCCAGCAGCTTGTTTCTGTTGGGCAGATCCTACGAGCAGTACTTC

J: TRBJ1-4
V: TRBV11-2
D: .
size: .
CDR3: CASSRWVTNEKLFF
DNA: TGTGCCAGCAGCCGATGGGTGACTAATGAAAAACTGTTTTTT

J: TRBJ2-5
V: TRBV11-2
D: TRBD2
size: .
CDR3: CASSLGLAGETQYF
DNA: TGTGCCAGCAGCTTAGGACTAGCGGGAGAGACCCAGTACTTC

J: TRBJ2-7
V: TRBV28
D: TRBD1
size: few
CDR3: CASGPEQGATEQYF
DNA: TGTGCCAGCGGGCCGGAGCAGGGGGCTACGGAGCAGTACTTC

J: TRBJ1-3
V: TRBV7-9
D: .
size: many
CDR3: CASTEIGGNTIYF
DNA: TGTGCCAGCACCGAAATCGGCGGAAACACCATATATTTT

J: TRBJ2-1
V: TRBV5-1
D: .
size: .
CDR3: CASSLASAPYNEQFF
DNA: TGCGCCAGCAGCTTGGCTAGCGCCCCCTACAATGAGCAGTTCTTC

J: TRBJ2-7
V: TRBV21-1
D: .
size: .
CDR3: CASSKPGLAGNEQYF
DNA: TGTGCCAGCAGCAAACCGGGACTAGCGGGGAACGAGCAGTACTTC

J: TRBJ2-7
V: TRBV7-2
D: TRBD2
size: .
CDR3: CASSLVSGTSYYYEQYF
DNA: TGTGCCAGCAGCTTAGTATCGGGGACTAGCTATTACTACGAGCAGTACTTC

J: TRBJ1-1
V: TRBV28
D: .
size: .
CDR3: CASSLSRGNTEAFF
DNA: TGTGCCAGCAGTTTATCTCGCGGGAACACTGAAGCTTTCTTT

J: TRBJ2-2
V: TRBV19
D: TRBD1
size: few
CDR3: CASSIKGARNTGELFF
DNA: TGTGCCAGTAGTATAAAGGGGGCGCGAAACACCGGGGAGCTGTTTTTT

J: TRBJ2-3
V: TRBV20-1
D: .
size: .
CDR3: CSASGSETQYF
DNA: TGCAGTGCTAGTGGATCGGAGACGCAGTATTTT

J: TRBJ2-1
V: TRBV4-1
D: .
size: .
CDR3: CASSQGVGSSYNEQFF
DNA: TGCGCCAGCAGCCAAGGCGTGGGGAGCTCCTACAATGAGCAGTTCTTC

J: TRBJ2-7
V: TRBV7-2
D: .
size: .
CDR3: CASRGKGLTYEQYF
DNA: TGTGCCAGCAGAGGGAAGGGACTCACCTACGAGCAGTACTTC

J: TRBJ2-7
V: TRBV28
D: .
size: .
CDR3: CASRSRDRDYF
DNA: TGTGCCAGCAGGTCCCGGGATCGCGACTACTTC

J: TRBJ2-2
V: TRBV2
D: .
size: .
CDR3: CASSGYRFTGELFF
DNA: TGTGCCAGCAGTGGGTACAGATTTACCGGGGAGCTGTTTTTT

J: TRBJ1-2
V: TRBV6-5
D: .
size: .
CDR3: CASSYSRGYGYTF
DNA: TGTGCCAGCAGTTACTCGAGGGGTTATGGCTACACCTTC

J: TRBJ2-6
V: TRBV28
D: .
size: .
CDR3: CASMAGPGWSGANVLTF
DNA: TGTGCCAGCATGGCGGGGCCCGGTTGGTCTGGGGCCAACGTCCTGACTTTC

J: TRBJ2-5
V: TRBV5-6
D: TRBD2
size: few
CDR3: CASSRRSGRPQETQYF
DNA: TGTGCCAGCAGCAGACGAAGCGGGAGACCTCAAGAGACCCAGTACTTC

J: TRBJ2-7
V: TRBV7-3
D: .
size: .
CDR3: CASSLATTYEQYF
DNA: TGTGCCAGCAGCTTAGCCACTACCTACGAGCAGTACTTC

J: TRBJ2-2
V: TRBV9
D: TRBD2
size: .
CDR3: CASSHRGGRAGTGELFF
DNA: TGTGCCAGCAGCCACCGCGGCGGGAGGGCGGGCACCGGGGAGCTGTTTTTT

J: TRBJ1-4
V: TRBV5-4
D: .
size: .
CDR3: CASSFGHREKLFF
DNA: TGTGCCAGCAGTTTTGGCCATCGTGAAAAACTGTTTTTT

J: TRBJ1-5
V: TRBV18
D: TRBD1
size: .
CDR3: CASSMDRSNQPQHF
DNA: TGTGCCAGCTCGATGGACAGGAGCAATCAGCCCCAGCATTTT